Each of the 3 T cell receptor beta chains below was sequenced from the same sample in a study of human T cells and chemical hapten exposure. Time point of the sample: pre-sensitization, week 0. This sample's treatment: therapeutic diphenylcyclopropenone sensitization with weekly scalp DPC. One entry per CDR3 protein results from TCRdb running MiXCR on the RACE reads. Among fewer than 300,000 distinct CDR3 sequences, about 9% were seen once, and the ten largest hold about 2.5%. The sample in question was whole blood, obtained in connection with sensitization to the hapten diphenylcyclopropenone (DPC). Every receptor here comes from a middle-aged woman with alopecia areata. Some clones in this sample may be carry-over from other donors' samples.

The gene calls are TRBV7-8 and TRBJ1-6; D is undetermined. Deletions cut 5 bases from V and 8 bases from J, with 13 bases between. CDR1 is SGHVS and CDR2 is FQNEAQ in the germline V gene. The CDR3 is made up of 14 amino acids. CDR3 sequence: CASSQQPQYSPLHF. Here the CDR3 DNA reads TGTGCCAGCAGCCAACAGCCACAGTATTCACCCCTCCACTTT.

The rearrangement joins TRBV21-1 to TRBJ2-2; the table's D call of TRBD2 was not tested on the DNA. TRBV21-1 is a pseudogene. The CDR3 covers 16 residues. CDR3 coding DNA: TGTGCCAGCAGGCTAGCGGGAGGCCCGAACACCGGGGAGCTGTTTTTT. It codes for CASRLAGGPNTGELFF.

The chain is built from TRBV4-3 and TRBJ2-5; 14 bases align to TRBD2. The V gene's germline CDR1 is LGHNA and CDR2 YSLEER. The CDR3 sequence is 15 residues long. Trimming removed 1 base from V and 5 bases from J; junction bases left unmatched: 0. CDR3 sequence (DNA): TGCGCCAGCAGCCAAGGGACTAGCGGGAGGGAGACCCAGTACTTC. This sequence encodes CASSQGTSGRETQYF.